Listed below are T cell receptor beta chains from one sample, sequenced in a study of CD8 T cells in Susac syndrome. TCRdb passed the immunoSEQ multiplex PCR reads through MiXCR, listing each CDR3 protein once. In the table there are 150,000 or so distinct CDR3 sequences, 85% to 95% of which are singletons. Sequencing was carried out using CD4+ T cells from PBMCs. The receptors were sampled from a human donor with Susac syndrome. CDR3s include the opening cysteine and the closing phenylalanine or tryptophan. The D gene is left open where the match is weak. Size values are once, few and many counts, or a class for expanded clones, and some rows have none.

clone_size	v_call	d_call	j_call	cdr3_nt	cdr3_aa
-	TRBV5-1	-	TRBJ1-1	TGCGCCAGCAGCTTGGCCGGTCCTCTTGCGAACACTGAAGCTTTCTTT	CASSLAGPLANTEAFF
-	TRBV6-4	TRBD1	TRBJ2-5	TGTGCCGGACAGGGGGCTGAGACCCAGTACTTC	CAGQGAETQYF
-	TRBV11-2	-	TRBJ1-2	TGTGCCAGCAGCCCGCAGGTGACGAGGGGCTACACCTTC	CASSPQVTRGYTF
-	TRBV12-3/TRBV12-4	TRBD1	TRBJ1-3	TGTGCCAGCAGTCCTCAGGACAGGGGTGGAAACACCATATATTTT	CASSPQDRGGNTIYF
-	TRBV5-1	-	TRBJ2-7	TGCGCCAGCAGCTTGGACGGGAGAGGAACCTACGAGCAGTACTTC	CASSLDGRGTYEQYF
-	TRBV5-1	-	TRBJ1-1	TGCGCCAGCAGCTGGGGATGGGGCCCTGAAGCTTTCTTT	CASSWGWGPEAFF
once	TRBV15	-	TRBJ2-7	TGTGCCACCAGCAGAGGACAGTTATACGAGCAGTACTTC	CATSRGQLYEQYF
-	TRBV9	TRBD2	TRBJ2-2	TGTGCCAGCAGCGCAACTAGCGACAGTTCCGGGGAGCTGTTTTTT	CASSATSDSSGELFF
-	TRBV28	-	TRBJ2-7	TGTGCCAGCAGTTTACAGGGTATTGGTACCTACGAGCAGTACTTC	CASSLQGIGTYEQYF
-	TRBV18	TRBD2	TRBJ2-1	TGTGCCAGCTCACCGTCTAGTACTAGCGGGAGCAATGAGCAGTTCTTC	CASSPSSTSGSNEQFF
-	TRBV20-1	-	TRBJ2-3	TGCAGTGCTAGAGACCCCGTCCGGGCAGATACGCAGTATTTT	CSARDPVRADTQYF
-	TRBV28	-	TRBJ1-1	TGTGCCAGCAGTTTTGGGGTCATGAACACTGAAGCTTTCTTT	CASSFGVMNTEAFF
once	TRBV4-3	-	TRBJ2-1	TGCGCCAGCAGCCAAGATGGGCACGAGCAGTTCTTC	CASSQDGHEQFF
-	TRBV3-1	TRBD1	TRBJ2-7	TGTGCCAGCCGGGCTACACAGGGGGCCCGGGGGGAGCAGTACTTC	CASRATQGARGEQYF
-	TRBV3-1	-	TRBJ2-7	TGTGCCAGCAGCCATGGGTCCTACGAGCAGTACTTC	CASSHGSYEQYF
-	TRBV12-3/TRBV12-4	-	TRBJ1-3	TGTGCCAGCAGTTGGGGGAATGGAAACACCATATATTTT	CASSWGNGNTIYF
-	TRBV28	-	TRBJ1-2	TGTGCCAGCAGTTTAAGGACGGTTGCTAACTATGGCTACACCTTC	CASSLRTVANYGYTF
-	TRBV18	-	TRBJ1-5	TGTGCCAGCTCACCACAAAAAGGCAGTCAGCCCCAGCATTTT	CASSPQKGSQPQHF
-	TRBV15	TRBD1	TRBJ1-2	TGTGCCACCAGCAGAGAGACAGGGTATGGCTACACCTTC	CATSRETGYGYTF
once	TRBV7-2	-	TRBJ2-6	TGTGCCAGCAGCTTCCAGGGGGGCAGGGCCAACGTCCTGACTTTC	CASSFQGGRANVLTF